The present T cell receptor beta chain was sequenced within a study of beta chain features in type 1 diabetes. Study in general: Sorted cells from all samples, numbering 107,917,701, were examined. The study's findings and limits: Naive, central memory and Treg TCRB repertoires appeared more alike in patients than in healthy donors. All four CD4+ subsets of Type 1 diabetes patients contained TCRB CDR3s that were moderately but significantly shorter. An over-representation of cells with high TCR expression could result from cDNA sequencing.

To note about this clone: Its cognate antigen is unknown.

This CDR3 spans 14 amino acids. With 2 bases removed from V and 4 bases from J, the gap between germline ends came to 12 bases. Germline V gives CDR1 MNHEY, CDR2 SVGAGI. Expressed TCRB transcripts got sequenced, as all isolated RNA was reverse transcribed. Only in-frame clones appear in the TCRdb table, and some are missing; sequencing was by immunoSEQ multiplex PCR. The table shows about 650,000 clones, with roughly 12% occurring only once. The sample consisted of naive CD4+ T cells from blood. The chain joins TRBV6-5 to TRBJ2-7; D might be TRBD2 (5 bases). This receptor was obtained from a man aged 25 to 45 with type 1 diabetes. In nucleotides, the CDR3 is TGTGCCAGCAGTTACGGGAGTGACATTTACGAGCAGTACTTC. Translating gives CASSYGSDIYEQYF.